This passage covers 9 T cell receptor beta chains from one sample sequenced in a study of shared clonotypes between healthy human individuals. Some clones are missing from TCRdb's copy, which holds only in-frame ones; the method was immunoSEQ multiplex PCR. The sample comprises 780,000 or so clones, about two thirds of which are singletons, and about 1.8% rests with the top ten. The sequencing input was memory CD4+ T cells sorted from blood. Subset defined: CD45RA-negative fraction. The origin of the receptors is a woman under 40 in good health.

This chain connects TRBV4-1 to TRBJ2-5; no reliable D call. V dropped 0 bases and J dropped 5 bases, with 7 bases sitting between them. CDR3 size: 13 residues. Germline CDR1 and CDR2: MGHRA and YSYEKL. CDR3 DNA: TGCGCCAGCAGCCAAGAATTCGGTGAGACCCAGTACTTC. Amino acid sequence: CASSQEFGETQYF.

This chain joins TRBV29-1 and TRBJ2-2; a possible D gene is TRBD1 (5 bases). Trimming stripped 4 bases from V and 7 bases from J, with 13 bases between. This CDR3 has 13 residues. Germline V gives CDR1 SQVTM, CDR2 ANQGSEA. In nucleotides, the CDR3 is TGCAGCGTTGTGGAAGGGGTGGGCGGGGAGCTGTTTTTT. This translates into CSVVEGVGGELFF.

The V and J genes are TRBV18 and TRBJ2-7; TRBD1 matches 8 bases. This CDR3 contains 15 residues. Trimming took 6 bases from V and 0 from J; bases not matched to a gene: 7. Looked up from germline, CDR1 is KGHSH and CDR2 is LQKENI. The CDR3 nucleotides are TGTGCCAGCTCGCGGACAGGGCCTAGCTCCTACGAGCAGTACTTC. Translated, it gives CASSRTGPSSYEQYF.

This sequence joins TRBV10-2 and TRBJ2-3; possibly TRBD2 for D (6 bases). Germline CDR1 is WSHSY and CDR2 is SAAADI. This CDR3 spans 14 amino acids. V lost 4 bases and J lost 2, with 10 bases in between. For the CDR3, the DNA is TGCGCCAGCAGTGCGGGCGGGAACACAGATACGCAGTATTTT. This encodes CASSAGGNTDTQYF.

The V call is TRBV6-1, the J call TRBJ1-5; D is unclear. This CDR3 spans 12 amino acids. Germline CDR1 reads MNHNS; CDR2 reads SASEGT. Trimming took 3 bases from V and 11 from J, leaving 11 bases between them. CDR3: CASSELLGTQHF. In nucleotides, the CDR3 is TGTGCCAGCAGTGAGTTGTTAGGGACCCAGCATTTT.

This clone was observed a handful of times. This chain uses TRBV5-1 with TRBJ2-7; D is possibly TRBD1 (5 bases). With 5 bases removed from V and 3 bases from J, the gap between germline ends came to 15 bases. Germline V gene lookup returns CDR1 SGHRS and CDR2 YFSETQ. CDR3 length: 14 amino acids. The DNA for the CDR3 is TGCGCCAGCAGGGCGAGTCAGGGTATCTACGAGCAGTACTTC. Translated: CASRASQGIYEQYF. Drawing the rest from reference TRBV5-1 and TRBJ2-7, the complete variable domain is KAGVTQTPRYLIKTRGQQVTLSCSPISGHRSVSWYQQTPGQGLQFLFEYFSETQRNKGNFPGRFSGRQFSNSRSEMNVSTLELGDSALYLCASRASQGIYEQYFGPGTRLTVT.

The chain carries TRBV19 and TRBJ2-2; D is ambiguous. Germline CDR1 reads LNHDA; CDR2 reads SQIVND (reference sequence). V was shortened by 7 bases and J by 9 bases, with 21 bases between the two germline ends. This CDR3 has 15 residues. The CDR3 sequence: CASTAQPMNKRELFF. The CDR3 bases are TGTGCCAGTACCGCCCAACCAATGAACAAAAGGGAGCTGTTTTTT.

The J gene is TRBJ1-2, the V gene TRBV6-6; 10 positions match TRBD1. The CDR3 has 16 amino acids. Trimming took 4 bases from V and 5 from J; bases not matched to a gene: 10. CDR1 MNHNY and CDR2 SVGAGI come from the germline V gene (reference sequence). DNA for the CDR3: TGTGCCAGCAGTTCCACGGCACGGGACAGGGGTTATGGCTACACCTTC. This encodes CASSSTARDRGYGYTF.

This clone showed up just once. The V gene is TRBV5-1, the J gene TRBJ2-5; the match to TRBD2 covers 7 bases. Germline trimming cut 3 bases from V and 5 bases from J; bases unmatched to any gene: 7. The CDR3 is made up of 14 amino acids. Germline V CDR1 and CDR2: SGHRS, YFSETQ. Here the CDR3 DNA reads TGCGCCAGCAGCTATGGGGTCGGGGGGGAGACCCAGTACTTC. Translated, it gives CASSYGVGGETQYF.